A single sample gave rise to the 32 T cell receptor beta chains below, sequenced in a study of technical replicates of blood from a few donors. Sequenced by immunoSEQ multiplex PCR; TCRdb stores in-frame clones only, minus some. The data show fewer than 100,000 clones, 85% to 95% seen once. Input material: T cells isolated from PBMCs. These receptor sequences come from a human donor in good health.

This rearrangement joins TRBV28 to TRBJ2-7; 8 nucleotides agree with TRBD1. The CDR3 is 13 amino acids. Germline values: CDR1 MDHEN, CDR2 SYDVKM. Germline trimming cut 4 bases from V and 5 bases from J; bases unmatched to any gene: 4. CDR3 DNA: TGTGCCAGCAGTTATGTGGGACAGGACGAGCAGTACTTC. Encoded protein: CASSYVGQDEQYF. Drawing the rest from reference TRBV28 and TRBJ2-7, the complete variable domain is DVKVTQSSRYLVKRTGEKVFLECVQDMDHENMFWYRQDPGLGLRLIYFSYDVKMKEKGDIPEGYSVSREKKERFSLILESASTNQTSMYLCASSYVGQDEQYFGPGTRLTVT.

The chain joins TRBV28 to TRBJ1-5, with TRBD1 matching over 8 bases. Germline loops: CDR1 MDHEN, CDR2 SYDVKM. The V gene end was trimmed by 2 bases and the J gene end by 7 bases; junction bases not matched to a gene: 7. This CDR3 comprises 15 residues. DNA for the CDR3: TGTGCCAGCAGTTTAGGTGACAGGGGATGGCAGCCCCAGCATTTT. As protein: CASSLGDRGWQPQHF.

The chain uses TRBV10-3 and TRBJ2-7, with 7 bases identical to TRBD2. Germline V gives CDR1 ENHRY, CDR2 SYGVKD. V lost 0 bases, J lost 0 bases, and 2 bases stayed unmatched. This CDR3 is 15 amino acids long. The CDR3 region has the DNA TGTGCCATCAGTGAGTCGGGCGGGAGCTCCTACGAGCAGTACTTC. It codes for CAISESGGSSYEQYF.

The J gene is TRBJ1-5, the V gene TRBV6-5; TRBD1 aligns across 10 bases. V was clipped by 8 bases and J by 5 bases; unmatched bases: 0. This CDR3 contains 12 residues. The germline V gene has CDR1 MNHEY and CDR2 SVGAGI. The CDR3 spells CASGTGDQPQHF. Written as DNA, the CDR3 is TGTGCCAGCGGGACAGGGGATCAGCCCCAGCATTTT.

CDR3 nucleotides: TGCAGCGTCCGGGACACCTACAATGAGCAGTTCTTC. This translates into CSVRDTYNEQFF. The chain links TRBV29-1 to TRBJ2-1, with a weak D call TRBD1 (6 bases). V gave up 6 bases and J gave up 2 bases, with 8 bases separating them. Germline CDR1 is SQVTM and CDR2 is ANQGSEA. The CDR3 extends over 12 amino acids.

The CDR3 loop reads CASSEGQGPYNEQFF. The CDR3 coding sequence is TGTGCCAGCAGTGAGGGTCAGGGCCCCTACAATGAGCAGTTCTTC. V is TRBV6-1 and J is TRBJ2-1; TRBD1 might be the D (5 bases). With 3 bases removed from V and 2 bases from J, the gap between germline ends came to 11 bases. Germline V gene sequence: CDR1 MNHNS, CDR2 SASEGT. The CDR3 has 15 residues.

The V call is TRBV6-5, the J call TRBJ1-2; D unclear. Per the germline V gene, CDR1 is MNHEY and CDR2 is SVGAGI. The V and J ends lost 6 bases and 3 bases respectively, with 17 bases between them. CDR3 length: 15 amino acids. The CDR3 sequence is CASRGPGEEYYGYTF. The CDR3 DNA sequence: TGTGCCAGCAGAGGACCGGGAGAAGAATACTATGGCTACACCTTC.

CDR3 sequence reads: CASSQGESPIVVYGYTF. The CDR3 DNA is TGTGCCAGCAGCCAAGGCGAATCACCGATCGTAGTCTATGGCTACACCTTC. The chain recombines TRBV4-2 with TRBJ1-2; no clear D. CDR1 is LGHNA, CDR2 YNFKEQ, per germline. The CDR3 has 17 residues. V was shortened by 1 base and J by 4 bases, with 19 bases between the two germline ends.

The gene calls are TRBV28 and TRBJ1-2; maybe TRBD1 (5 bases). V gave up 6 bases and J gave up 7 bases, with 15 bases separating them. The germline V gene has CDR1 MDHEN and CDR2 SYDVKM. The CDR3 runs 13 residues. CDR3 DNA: TGTGCCAGCAGGATCTCAGGGCCGCGTGGCTACACCTTC. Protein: CASRISGPRGYTF.

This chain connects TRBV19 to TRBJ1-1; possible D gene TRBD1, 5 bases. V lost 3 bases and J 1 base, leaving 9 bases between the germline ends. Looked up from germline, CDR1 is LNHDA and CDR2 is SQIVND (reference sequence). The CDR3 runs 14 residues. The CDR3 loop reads CASSIIRGNTEAFF. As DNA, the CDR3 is TGTGCCAGTAGTATCATTAGGGGGAACACTGAAGCTTTCTTT.

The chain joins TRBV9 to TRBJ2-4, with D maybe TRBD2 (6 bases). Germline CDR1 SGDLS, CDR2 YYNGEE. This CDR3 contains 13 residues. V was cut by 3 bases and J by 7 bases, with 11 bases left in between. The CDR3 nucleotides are TGTGCCAGCAGCGGCCGGGACTCTAACATTCAGTACTTC. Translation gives CASSGRDSNIQYF.

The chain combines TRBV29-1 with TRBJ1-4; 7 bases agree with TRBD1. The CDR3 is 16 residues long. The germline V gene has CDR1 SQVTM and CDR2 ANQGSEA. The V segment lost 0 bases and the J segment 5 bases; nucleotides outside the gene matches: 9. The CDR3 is CSVEDLGTERNEKLFF. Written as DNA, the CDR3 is TGCAGCGTTGAAGATCTCGGGACAGAAAGAAATGAAAAACTGTTTTTT.

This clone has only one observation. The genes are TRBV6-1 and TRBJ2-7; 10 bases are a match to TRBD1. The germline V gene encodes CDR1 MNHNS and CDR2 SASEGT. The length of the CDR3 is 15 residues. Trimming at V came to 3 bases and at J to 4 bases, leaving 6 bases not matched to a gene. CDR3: CASSETGTGAYEQYF. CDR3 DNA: TGTGCCAGCAGTGAGACCGGGACAGGGGCTTACGAGCAGTACTTC.

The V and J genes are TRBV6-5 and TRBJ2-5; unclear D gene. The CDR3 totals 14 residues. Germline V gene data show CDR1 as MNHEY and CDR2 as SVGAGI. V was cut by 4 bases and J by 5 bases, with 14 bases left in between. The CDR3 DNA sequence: TGTGCCAGCAGTTCCCTAGTCCTTCGGGAGACCCAGTACTTC. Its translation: CASSSLVLRETQYF.

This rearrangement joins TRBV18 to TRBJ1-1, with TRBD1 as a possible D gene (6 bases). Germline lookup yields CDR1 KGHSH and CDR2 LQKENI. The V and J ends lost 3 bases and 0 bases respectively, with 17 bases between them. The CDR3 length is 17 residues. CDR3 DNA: TGTGCCAGCTCACCGGAAACTCCGGGACATGTGAACACTGAAGCTTTCTTT. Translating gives CASSPETPGHVNTEAFF.

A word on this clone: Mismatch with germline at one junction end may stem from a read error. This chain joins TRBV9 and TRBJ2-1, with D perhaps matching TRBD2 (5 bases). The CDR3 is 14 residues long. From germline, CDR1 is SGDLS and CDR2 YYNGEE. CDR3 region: CASSVSGLYDEQFF. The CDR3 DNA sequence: TGTGCCAGCAGCGTCTCTGGACTCTACGATGAGCAGTTCTTC.

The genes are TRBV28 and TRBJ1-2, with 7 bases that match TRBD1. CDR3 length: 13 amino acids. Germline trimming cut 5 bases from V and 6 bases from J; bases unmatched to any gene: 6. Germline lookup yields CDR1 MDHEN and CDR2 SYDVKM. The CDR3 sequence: CASSQRQGHGYTF. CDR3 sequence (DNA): TGTGCCAGCAGTCAACGACAGGGACATGGCTACACCTTC.

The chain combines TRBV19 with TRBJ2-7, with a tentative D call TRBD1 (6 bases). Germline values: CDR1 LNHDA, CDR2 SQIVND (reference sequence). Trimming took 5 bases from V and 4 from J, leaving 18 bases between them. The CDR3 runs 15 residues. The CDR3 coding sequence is TGTGCCAGTAGTGTCGCGCAGGGGATTCTGTACGAGCAGTACTTC. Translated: CASSVAQGILYEQYF. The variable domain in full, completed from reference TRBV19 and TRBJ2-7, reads DGGITQSPKYLFRKEGQNVTLSCEQNLNHDAMYWYRQDPGQGLRLIYYSQIVNDFQKGDIAEGYSVSREKKESFPLTVTSAQKNPTAFYLCASSVAQGILYEQYFGPGTRLTVT.

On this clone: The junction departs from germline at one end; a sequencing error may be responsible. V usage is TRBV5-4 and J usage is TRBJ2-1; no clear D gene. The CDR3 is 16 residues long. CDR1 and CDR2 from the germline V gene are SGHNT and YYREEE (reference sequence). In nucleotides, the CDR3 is TGTGCCAGCAGCTTGGGTCGTAGTTACCCCTATAATGAGCAGTTCTTC. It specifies CASSLGRSYPYNEQFF.

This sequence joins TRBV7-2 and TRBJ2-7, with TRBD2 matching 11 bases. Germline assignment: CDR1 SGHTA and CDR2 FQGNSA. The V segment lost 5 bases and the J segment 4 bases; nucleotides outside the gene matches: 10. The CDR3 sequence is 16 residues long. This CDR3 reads CASSLPTSGRDYEQYF. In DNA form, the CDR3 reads TGTGCCAGCAGCCTGCCAACTAGCGGGAGAGATTACGAGCAGTACTTC.

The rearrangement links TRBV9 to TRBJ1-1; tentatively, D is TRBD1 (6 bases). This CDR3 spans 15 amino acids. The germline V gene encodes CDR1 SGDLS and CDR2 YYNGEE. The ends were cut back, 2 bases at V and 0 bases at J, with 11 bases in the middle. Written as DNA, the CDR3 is TGTGCCAGCAGCGTTGGACAGCGAATGAACACTGAAGCTTTCTTT. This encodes CASSVGQRMNTEAFF.

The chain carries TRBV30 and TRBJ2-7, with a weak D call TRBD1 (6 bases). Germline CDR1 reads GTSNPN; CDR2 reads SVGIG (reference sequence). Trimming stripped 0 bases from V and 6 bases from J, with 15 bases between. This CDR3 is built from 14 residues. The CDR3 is CAWSVGGRSSEQYF. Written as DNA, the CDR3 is TGTGCCTGGAGTGTAGGGGGACGCTCCAGCGAGCAGTACTTC.

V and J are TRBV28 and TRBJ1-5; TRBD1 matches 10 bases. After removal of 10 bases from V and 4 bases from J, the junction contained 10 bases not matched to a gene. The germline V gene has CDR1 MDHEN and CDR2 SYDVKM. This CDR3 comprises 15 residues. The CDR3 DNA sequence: TGTGCCACTAGACAGGGGGCTTCGCGGAATCAGCCCCAGCATTTT. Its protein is CATRQGASRNQPQHF.

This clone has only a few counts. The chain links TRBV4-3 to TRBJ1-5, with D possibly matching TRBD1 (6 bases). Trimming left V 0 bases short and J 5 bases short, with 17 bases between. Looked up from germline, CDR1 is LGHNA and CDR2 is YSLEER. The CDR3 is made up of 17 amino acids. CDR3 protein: CASSQDLRAGVHQPQHF. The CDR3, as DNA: TGCGCCAGCAGCCAAGATCTCAGGGCAGGGGTGCATCAGCCCCAGCATTTT.

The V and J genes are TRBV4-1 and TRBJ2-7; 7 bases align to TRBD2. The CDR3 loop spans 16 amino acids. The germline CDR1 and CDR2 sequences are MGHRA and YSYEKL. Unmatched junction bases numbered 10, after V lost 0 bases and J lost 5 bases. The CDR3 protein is CASSQDPGGMYDEQYF. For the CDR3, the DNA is TGCGCCAGCAGCCAAGATCCGGGAGGAATGTACGACGAGCAGTACTTC.

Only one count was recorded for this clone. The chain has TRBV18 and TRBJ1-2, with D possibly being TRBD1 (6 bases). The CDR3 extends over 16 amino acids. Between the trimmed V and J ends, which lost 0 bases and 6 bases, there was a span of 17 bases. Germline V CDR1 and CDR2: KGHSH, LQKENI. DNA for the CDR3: TGTGCCAGCTCACCACCTAGGCAGGGGTTCATAGATGGCTACACCTTC. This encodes CASSPPRQGFIDGYTF.

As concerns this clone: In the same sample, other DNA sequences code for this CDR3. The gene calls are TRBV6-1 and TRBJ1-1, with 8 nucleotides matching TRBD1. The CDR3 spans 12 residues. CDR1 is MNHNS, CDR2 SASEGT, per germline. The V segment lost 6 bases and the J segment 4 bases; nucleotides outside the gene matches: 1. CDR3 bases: TGTGCCAGCAGGGACAGGGCCACTGAAGCTTTCTTT. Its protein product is CASRDRATEAFF.

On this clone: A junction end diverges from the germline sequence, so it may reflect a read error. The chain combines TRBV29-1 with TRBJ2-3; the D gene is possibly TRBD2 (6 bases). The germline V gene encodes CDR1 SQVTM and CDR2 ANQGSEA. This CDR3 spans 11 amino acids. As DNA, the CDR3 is TGCAGCGTGGAAGCGGGAGATACGCAGTATTTT. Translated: CSVEAGDTQYF.

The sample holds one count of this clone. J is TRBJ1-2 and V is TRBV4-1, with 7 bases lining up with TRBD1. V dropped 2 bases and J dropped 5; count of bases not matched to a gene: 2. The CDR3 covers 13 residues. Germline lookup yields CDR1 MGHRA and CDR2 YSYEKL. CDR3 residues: CASSQIQGYGYTF. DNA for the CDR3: TGCGCCAGCAGCCAAATACAGGGGTATGGCTACACCTTC.

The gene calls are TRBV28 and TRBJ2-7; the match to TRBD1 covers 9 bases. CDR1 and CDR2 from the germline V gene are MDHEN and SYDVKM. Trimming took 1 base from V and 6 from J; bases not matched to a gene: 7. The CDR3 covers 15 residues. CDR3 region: CASSLSEDRGAEQYF. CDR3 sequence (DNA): TGTGCCAGCAGTTTATCGGAGGACAGGGGAGCCGAGCAGTACTTC.

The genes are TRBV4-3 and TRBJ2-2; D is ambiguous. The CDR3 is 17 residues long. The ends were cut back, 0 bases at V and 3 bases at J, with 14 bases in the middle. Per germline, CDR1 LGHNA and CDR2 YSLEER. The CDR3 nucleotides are TGCGCCAGCAGCCAAGATCCCACGGTAGAGGACACCGGGGAGCTGTTTTTT. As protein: CASSQDPTVEDTGELFF.

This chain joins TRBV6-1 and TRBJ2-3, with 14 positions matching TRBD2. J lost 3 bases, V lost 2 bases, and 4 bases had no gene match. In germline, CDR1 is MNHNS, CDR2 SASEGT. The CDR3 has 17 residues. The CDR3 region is CASSEWRLAGGTDTQYF. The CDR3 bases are TGTGCCAGCAGTGAATGGAGACTAGCGGGAGGGACAGATACGCAGTATTTT.